The 32 T cell receptor beta chains below all came from one sample that was sequenced in a study of blood T cells in healthy people across ages. A second PCR of about 7 to 11 cycles used a sample-barcoded 5' primer and a J-beta primer mix. Each CDR3 protein gets one entry after TCRdb re-called the 5' RACE reads with MiXCR. The profile covers hundreds of thousands of distinct CDR3 sequences, with under 65% appearing a single time and around 37% taken by the ten largest. The sequenced sample was blood. Every receptor here comes from a man between 60 and 75 years old in good health.

The V call is TRBV29-1, the J call TRBJ2-4; 8 bases align to TRBD2. The DNA end favors TRBJ2-7, so the J call may be wrong. CDR3 length: 13 residues. Germline V gene sequence: CDR1 SQVTM, CDR2 ANQGSEA. CDR3 bases: TGCAGCGCCTCGGCGGGAGGAGTCTACGAGCAGTACTTC. It encodes CSASAGGVYEQYF.

The V and J genes are TRBV10-3 and TRBJ1-2; tentatively, D is TRBD1 (5 bases). V was shortened by 11 bases and J by 4 bases, with 11 bases between the two germline ends. The CDR3 consists of 11 residues. In germline, CDR1 is ENHRY, CDR2 SYGVKD. The CDR3 nucleotides read TGTGCCGCACAGGAGTCCTATGGCTACACCTTC. Translation gives CAAQESYGYTF.

The chain is built from TRBV7-2 and TRBJ2-5; 8 bases are shared with TRBD2. Trimming cost V 5 bases and J 4 bases; bases outside gene matches: 6. There are 14 residues in the CDR3. Germline CDR1 reads SGHTA; CDR2 reads FQGNSA. DNA for the CDR3: TGTGCCAGCAGCCCGGGGGGGGTTCGAGAGACCCAGTACTTC. Encoded protein: CASSPGGVRETQYF.

The chain carries TRBV12-3 or TRBV12-4 and TRBJ2-3, with 9 bases matching TRBD2. The ends lost 8 bases at V and 5 bases at J; junction bases unmatched: 20. The CDR3 has 18 residues. This chain's CDR3 is CASRSAVFAGGPGDTQYF. CDR3 nucleotides: TGTGCCAGCCGTAGCGCGGTATTTGCGGGGGGGCCGGGAGATACGCAGTATTTT.

This CDR3 is CASSQDPGGGYNSPLHF. CDR3 in DNA: TGTGCCAGCAGCCAAGATCCAGGGGGGGGATATAATTCACCCCTCCACTTT. The chain joins TRBV3-1 to TRBJ1-6, with TRBD1 identical over 7 bases. The V segment lost 0 bases and the J segment 4 bases; nucleotides outside the gene matches: 6. Germline CDR1 is LGHDT and CDR2 is YNNKEL (reference sequence). This CDR3 is built from 17 residues.

The chain links TRBV29-1 to TRBJ2-6, with D unclear. The CDR3 has 14 amino acids. Germline V gene sequence: CDR1 SQVTM, CDR2 ANQGSEA. V lost 2 bases and J lost 1, with 6 bases in between. The CDR3 coding sequence is TGCAGCGTTGAACAGCGTTCTGGGGCCAACGTCCTGACTTTC. Translating it yields CSVEQRSGANVLTF.

This clonotype was seen repeatedly, ten times or more. J is TRBJ1-5 and V is TRBV20-1; the D gene is possibly TRBD1 (6 bases). Trimming removed 3 bases from V and 4 bases from J, with 13 bases in between. Germline V gene data show CDR1 as DFQATT and CDR2 as SNEGSKA (reference sequence). CDR3 length equals 14 residues. The DNA of the CDR3 is TGCAGTGCTAGCTCCGGGACACAGAATCAGCCCCAGCATTTT. Protein: CSASSGTQNQPQHF.

This clonotype was seen more than once but under ten times. This chain connects TRBV3-1 to TRBJ2-5; possible D gene TRBD2, 7 bases. Per the germline V gene, CDR1 is LGHDT and CDR2 is YNNKEL (reference sequence). The CDR3 has 16 residues. Deletions cut 3 bases from V and 2 bases from J, with 16 bases between. CDR3: CASSHRGGGNQETQYF. CDR3 bases: TGTGCCAGCAGCCATCGTGGCGGGGGCAATCAAGAGACCCAGTACTTC.

The chain uses TRBV20-1 and TRBJ1-4, with D unclear. CDR1 is DFQATT, CDR2 SNEGSKA, per germline (reference sequence). V was trimmed by 4 bases and J by 0 bases, leaving 6 bases between them. The CDR3 sequence is 13 residues long. CDR3 sequence: CSAKQATNEKLFF. CDR3 bases: TGCAGTGCTAAGCAAGCAACTAATGAAAAACTGTTTTTT.

V usage is TRBV20-1 and J usage is TRBJ2-7; 8 bases match TRBD1. The CDR3 length is 15 residues. Germline loops: CDR1 DFQATT, CDR2 SNEGSKA (reference sequence). The V segment lost 0 bases and the J segment 7 bases; nucleotides outside the gene matches: 11. The CDR3 DNA sequence: TGCAGTGCTAGAGATCGTGGCAGGGGGCAAGGAGAGCAGTACTTC. This sequence encodes CSARDRGRGQGEQYF.

This clonotype was seen ten or more times. An end of the junction does not agree with germline; a read error may underlie this. The V gene is TRBV5-1, the J gene TRBJ2-5; D remains ambiguous. The V gene's germline CDR1 is SGHRS and CDR2 YFSETQ. This CDR3 is 13 amino acids long. The CDR3 loop is CASSLVVGETQYF. The CDR3 DNA is TGTGCCAGCAGCTTAGTCGTGGGAGAGACCCAGTACTTC.

The rearrangement uses TRBV10-3 and TRBJ2-5; D is possibly TRBD1 (6 bases). The germline gives CDR1 ENHRY, CDR2 SYGVKD. The CDR3 spans 15 residues. Deletions cut 6 bases from V and 6 bases from J, with 20 bases between. The CDR3 bases are TGTGCCATCAGCATCGGGACAAACCAGATGAAGACCCAGTACTTC. It translates to CAISIGTNQMKTQYF.

This clonotype has just a few counts. The chain carries TRBV10-3 and TRBJ2-5; 8 bases align to TRBD1. The V segment lost 0 bases and the J segment 4 bases; nucleotides outside the gene matches: 4. Germline V gives CDR1 ENHRY, CDR2 SYGVKD. This CDR3 contains 15 residues. CDR3 DNA sequence: TGTGCCATCAGTGAGTCGCAGGGGGCACGAGAGACCCAGTACTTC. Residues: CAISESQGARETQYF.

This chain connects TRBV6-5 to TRBJ2-7, with D perhaps TRBD2 (6 bases). The V gene lost 4 bases and the J gene lost 2 bases, with 9 bases spanning the gap. This CDR3 spans 13 amino acids. Germline-derived CDR1 and CDR2 are MNHEY and SVGAGI. CDR3 DNA: TGTGCCAGCAGTTTTGCGGGACCCTACGAGCAGTACTTC. It encodes CASSFAGPYEQYF.

The chain carries TRBV20-1 and TRBJ1-2, with 8 positions matching TRBD1. The CDR3 spans 15 residues. Germline V gene data show CDR1 as DFQATT and CDR2 as SNEGSKA (reference sequence). V gave up 1 base and J gave up 5 bases; unmatched junction bases: 9. DNA for the CDR3: TGCAGTGCTAGAGCCCCGGGACAGGTCTCGTATGGCTACACCTTC. This codes for CSARAPGQVSYGYTF.

Concerning this clonotype itself: The junction shows a germline mismatch at one end, possibly a read error. The chain is built from TRBV29-1 and TRBJ1-2, with 8 bases fitting TRBD1. The germline gives CDR1 SQVTM, CDR2 ANQGSEA. The CDR3 contains 15 residues. In DNA, the CDR3 is TGCAGTGTTGACGGGCAGGGGGCCGGCCAATATGGCTACACCTTC. Protein sequence: CSVDGQGAGQYGYTF. The full variable domain, with the rest looked up from reference TRBV29-1 and TRBJ1-2, is SAVISQKPSRDICQRGTSLTIQCQVDSQVTMMFWYRQQPGQSLTLIATANQGSEATYESGFVIDKFPISRPNLTFSTLTVSNMSPEDSSIYLCSVDGQGAGQYGYTFGSGTRLTVV.

In DNA, the CDR3 is TGTGCCAGCAGTGCCCGGGCTAGCTACCAAGAGACCCAGTACTTC. Amino acid sequence: CASSARASYQETQYF. The rearrangement joins TRBV28 to TRBJ2-5; D possibly corresponds to TRBD2 (5 bases). V lost 5 bases, J lost 0 bases, and 13 bases lay in between. Germline lookup yields CDR1 MDHEN and CDR2 SYDVKM. The length of the CDR3 is 15 residues.

This sequence joins TRBV3-1 and TRBJ2-6, with TRBD1 matching 9 bases. Germline V gene data show CDR1 as LGHDT and CDR2 as YNNKEL (reference sequence). The CDR3 covers 17 residues. The J segment lost 3 bases and the V segment lost 4 bases, leaving 7 bases of the junction unmatched. DNA of the CDR3: TGTGCCAGCAGCCCTACAGGGGGCGGTTATGGGGCCAACGTCCTGACTTTC. This sequence encodes CASSPTGGGYGANVLTF.

The J gene is TRBJ2-6, the V gene TRBV5-1; no clear D gene. This CDR3 is 16 amino acids long. Germline CDR1 and CDR2: SGHRS and YFSETQ. V was cut by 1 base and J by 0 bases, with 8 bases left in between. CDR3 amino acids: CASSLFPLSGANVLTF. The CDR3 nucleotides are TGCGCCAGCAGCTTGTTCCCGCTCTCTGGGGCCAACGTCCTGACTTTC. The complete variable domain, with remaining parts taken from reference TRBV5-1 and TRBJ2-6, reads KAGVTQTPRYLIKTRGQQVTLSCSPISGHRSVSWYQQTPGQGLQFLFEYFSETQRNKGNFPGRFSGRQFSNSRSEMNVSTLELGDSALYLCASSLFPLSGANVLTFGAGSRLTVL.

The chain recombines TRBV11-2 with TRBJ2-4; D is tentatively TRBD1 or TRBD2 (7 bases each). The J call may be mistaken, given a closer DNA end match to TRBJ2-7. The CDR3 totals 14 residues. Germline CDR1 reads SGHAT; CDR2 reads FQNNGV. For the CDR3, the DNA is TGTGCCAGCAGCTTCCCAGGGGGGGGCTACGAGCAGTACTTC. It is translated as CASSFPGGGYEQYF.

The chain uses TRBV7-8 and TRBJ1-1; D is uncertain. Germline CDR1 reads SGHVS; CDR2 reads FQNEAQ. V lost 5 bases to trimming and J lost 1 base, with 11 bases between them. The CDR3 contains 14 residues. In DNA, the CDR3 is TGTGCCAGCAGCCCCCGGGAGAGGAACACTGAAGCTTTCTTT. Translated: CASSPRERNTEAFF.

This clonotype was seen once. The chain couples TRBV6-4 to TRBJ2-3; D unresolved. The germline gives CDR1 MRHNA, CDR2 SNTAGT. V was pared by 0 bases and J by 4 bases, with 8 bases between. The CDR3 runs 14 residues. CDR3 sequence reads: CASSDSADPDTQYF. The CDR3 nucleotides read TGTGCCAGCAGTGACTCGGCAGATCCAGATACGCAGTATTTT.

V and J are TRBV25-1 and TRBJ2-7; the match to TRBD1 covers 12 bases. Losses at the gene ends were 5 bases for V and 4 bases for J; bases not matched to a gene: 6. The CDR3 covers 15 residues. Germline CDR1 is MGHDK and CDR2 is SYGVNS. The CDR3 spells CASSKGTGGWYEQYF. The CDR3 nucleotides read TGTGCCAGCAGTAAAGGGACAGGGGGCTGGTACGAGCAGTACTTC.

V and J are TRBV6-2 or TRBV6-3 and TRBJ1-2; possible D gene TRBD1, 5 bases. From germline, CDR1 is MNHEY and CDR2 SVGEGT. This CDR3 comprises 14 residues. V lost 6 bases and J 4 bases, leaving 15 bases between the germline ends. The CDR3 spells CASSKSTEGYGYTF. DNA for the CDR3: TGTGCCAGCAGCAAGTCGACAGAAGGCTATGGCTACACCTTC.

This rearrangement joins TRBV11-2 to TRBJ1-4; D ambiguous. Germline V gene sequence: CDR1 SGHAT, CDR2 FQNNGV. Trimming cost V 2 bases and J 3 bases, with 13 bases left between them. This CDR3 has 16 amino acids. CDR3 sequence (DNA): TGTGCCAGCAGCTTAATAGTTGGGATACCTAATGAAAAACTGTTTTTT. It codes for CASSLIVGIPNEKLFF.

The J gene is TRBJ2-4, the V gene TRBV29-1; D gene ambiguous. The V end was cut by 3 bases, the J end by 4 bases, with 4 bases between. Germline-derived CDR1 and CDR2 are SQVTM and ANQGSEA. The CDR3 covers 11 residues. CDR3 protein: CSVDRKNIQYF. The DNA for the CDR3 is TGCAGCGTTGACAGAAAAAACATTCAGTACTTC.

In its sample, this clonotype was seen a few times. V gene TRBV7-2 combines with J gene TRBJ2-5; tentatively, D is TRBD2 (6 bases). V lost 5 bases and J 4 bases, leaving 14 bases between the germline ends. CDR3 length equals 14 residues. Looked up from germline, CDR1 is SGHTA and CDR2 is FQGNSA. CDR3 in DNA: TGTGCCAGCAGCCCCATTGGGGGGAGAGAGACCCAGTACTTC. It is translated as CASSPIGGRETQYF.

The chain uses TRBV9 and TRBJ2-3; D is possibly TRBD2 (7 bases). V was trimmed by 3 bases and J by 2 bases, leaving 19 bases between them. The CDR3 has 17 residues. Germline-derived CDR1 and CDR2 are SGDLS and YYNGEE. The CDR3 is CASSGGGLGRVTDTQYF. The CDR3 DNA follows: TGTGCCAGCAGCGGGGGGGGGCTAGGACGGGTCACAGATACGCAGTATTTT.

Only a few counts were recorded for this clonotype. This rearrangement joins TRBV6-4 to TRBJ2-7; D is perhaps TRBD2 (6 bases). CDR3 size: 13 residues. V was clipped by 9 bases and J by 2 bases, with 14 bases between them. Germline V gene sequence: CDR1 MRHNA, CDR2 SNTAGT. The CDR3 bases are TGTGCCAGAGACGCGGGAACGGCCTACGAGCAGTACTTC. Translation gives CARDAGTAYEQYF.

This clonotype has a handful of counts. This chain uses TRBV4-1 with TRBJ1-6; D might be TRBD1 (5 bases). The V end lost 3 bases, the J end lost 7 bases, and 7 bases lay between the germline ends. Germline CDR1 MGHRA, CDR2 YSYEKL. The CDR3 is 13 residues long. CDR3 protein: CASSQDMNSPLHF. CDR3 in DNA: TGCGCCAGCAGCCAGGACATGAATTCACCCCTCCACTTT.

The rearrangement links TRBV10-3 to TRBJ2-1; a weak D match, TRBD1 (6 bases). V lost 4 bases and J lost 5, with 12 bases in between. The CDR3 is 14 residues long. Germline CDR1 and CDR2: ENHRY and SYGVKD. CDR3 sequence reads: CAISVQGSHNEQFF. CDR3 DNA sequence: TGTGCCATCAGTGTTCAGGGGAGCCACAATGAGCAGTTCTTC.

This rearrangement joins TRBV20-1 to TRBJ1-4; D not resolved. The CDR3 runs 13 residues. CDR1 and CDR2 (germline): DFQATT, SNEGSKA (reference sequence). The V end lost 0 bases, the J end lost 6 bases, and 8 bases lay between the germline ends. The CDR3 coding sequence is TGCAGTGCTAGAGATGTGGCAGATGAAAAACTGTTTTTT. Translating gives CSARDVADEKLFF.